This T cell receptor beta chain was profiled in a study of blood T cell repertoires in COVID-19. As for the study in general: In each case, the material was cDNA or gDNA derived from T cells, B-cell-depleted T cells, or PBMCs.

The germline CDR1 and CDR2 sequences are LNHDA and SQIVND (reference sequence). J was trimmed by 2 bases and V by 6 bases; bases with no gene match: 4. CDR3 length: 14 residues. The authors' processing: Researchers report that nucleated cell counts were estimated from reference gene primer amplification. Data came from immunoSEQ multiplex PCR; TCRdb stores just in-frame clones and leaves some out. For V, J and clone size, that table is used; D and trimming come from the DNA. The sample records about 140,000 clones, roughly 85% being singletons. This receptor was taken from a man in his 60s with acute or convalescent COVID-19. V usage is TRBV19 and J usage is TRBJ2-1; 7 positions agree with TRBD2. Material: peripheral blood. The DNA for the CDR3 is TGTGCCAGTAGGCGGGAGTGGACCTACAATGAGCAGTTCTTC. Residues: CASRREWTYNEQFF.